The sequence of this TCR beta chain was determined in a study of blood T cell repertoires in COVID-19. As for the study in general: Some COVID-19 samples were acute and others convalescent; all came from the United States, Italy and Spain. Nucleic acid was either cDNA or gDNA, and it came from T cells, B-cell-depleted T cells, or PBMCs.

As originally analysed: Amplification with reference gene primers provided the estimates of nucleated cell counts. Measured with immunoSEQ multiplex PCR; TCRdb has only the in-frame clones, and not every one. That table gives V, J and clone size, and the DNA gave D and trimming. The sample holds about 240,000 clones; roughly 80% are singletons and the top ten take less than 3.5%. Trimming cost V 4 bases and J 0 bases; bases outside gene matches: 5. This CDR3 contains 17 residues. Germline V gene sequence: CDR1 KGHDR, CDR2 SFDVKD. Sequencing was done on a sample of peripheral blood. The sequence was collected from a woman aged 18-29 years with acute or convalescent COVID-19. The chain joins TRBV24-1 to TRBJ2-2; 9 bases match TRBD1. Here the CDR3 DNA reads TGTGCCACCAGTGACCCCGGACAGGGGACGAACACCGGGGAGCTGTTTTTT. Translating gives CATSDPGQGTNTGELFF.